These T cell receptor beta chains were read from a single sample in a study of long-term antiretroviral therapy in people with HIV. Clones were read by immunoSEQ multiplex PCR, and TCRdb kept only the in-frame ones, dropping some. Among fewer than 35,000 clones listed, around 85% were seen once. The sample consisted of unsorted PBMCs, taken about 3.4 years after starting antiretroviral therapy. These receptors came from a man aged 18 to 29 with HIV. The CDR3 runs from the conserved cysteine through the conserved F or W. Each record gives: CDR3 length, D gene, J gene, V gene, clone size, CDR3 protein, CDR3 DNA. D genes are given only for firm matches. A row's size may be missing; if present it is once, few, many or a size class.

>11|NA|TRBJ1-1|TRBV6-5|NA
CASSFRAEAFF
TGTGCCAGCAGTTTCAGGGCTGAAGCTTTCTTT
>15|TRBD1|TRBJ2-7|TRBV4-1|NA
CASSHEGQETYEQYF
TGCGCCAGCAGCCACGAGGGACAGGAGACCTACGAGCAGTACTTC
>15|TRBD2|TRBJ2-5|TRBV9|NA
CASSFSAGGEETQYF
TGTGCCAGCAGCTTCTCAGCGGGAGGGGAAGAGACCCAGTACTTC
>16|TRBD1|TRBJ1-2|TRBV4-1|NA
CASSQVRTGQGDGYTF
TGCGCCAGCAGCCAAGTGAGAACGGGACAGGGCGATGGCTACACCTTC
>15|NA|TRBJ2-4|TRBV28|NA
CASSPQALAKNIQYF
TGTGCCAGCAGTCCCCAGGCCTTAGCCAAAAACATTCAGTACTTC
>16|TRBD2|TRBJ2-7|TRBV19|NA
CASSTSPGTSAYEQYF
TGTGCCAGTAGTACTTCCCCCGGGACTAGCGCCTACGAGCAGTACTTC
>14|TRBD1|TRBJ2-7|TRBV5-1|NA
CASSYRTGQWEQYF
TGCGCCAGCAGCTACCGGACAGGGCAATGGGAGCAGTACTTC
>15|NA|TRBJ1-5|TRBV15|NA
CATSRDGNSNQPQHF
TGTGCCACCAGCAGAGATGGGAATAGCAATCAGCCCCAGCATTTT
>15|NA|TRBJ2-1|TRBV5-8|NA
CASSLFTGGFNEQFF
TGTGCCAGCAGCTTGTTCACCGGAGGGTTCAATGAGCAGTTCTTC
>14|NA|TRBJ2-7|TRBV27|NA
CASSLRTTSYEQYF
TGTGCCAGCAGTTTAAGGACGACTTCCTACGAGCAGTACTTC
>15|NA|TRBJ2-1|TRBV27|once
CASTLGGTSYNEQFF
TGTGCCAGCACCTTGGGGGGAACTTCCTACAATGAGCAGTTCTTC
>15|NA|TRBJ1-5|TRBV7-9|NA
CASSSHRVGDQPQHF
TGTGCCAGCAGCTCCCACAGAGTGGGGGATCAGCCCCAGCATTTT
>16|NA|TRBJ2-3|TRBV13|NA
CASSLGQGRGADTQYF
TGTGCCAGCAGCTTAGGGCAGGGTCGGGGTGCAGATACGCAGTATTTT
>16|TRBD2|TRBJ2-3|TRBV7-9|NA
CASSRTSGGSTDTQYF
TGTGCCAGCAGTCGGACTAGCGGGGGAAGCACAGATACGCAGTATTTT
>15|TRBD1|TRBJ1-2|TRBV5-1|NA
CASSPGGQGVYGYTF
TGCGCCAGCAGCCCGGGCGGACAGGGGGTCTATGGCTACACCTTC
>13|NA|TRBJ1-1|TRBV4-3|NA
CASSSDTGTEAFF
TGCGCCAGCAGCTCGGACACGGGTACTGAAGCTTTCTTT
>17|NA|TRBJ1-1|TRBV13|NA
CASSLTVSGEGGTEAFF
TGTGCCAGCAGCTTAACTGTGTCCGGGGAAGGCGGCACTGAAGCTTTCTTT
>12|NA|TRBJ2-1|TRBV7-9|once
CASSSSGNEQFF
TGTGCCAGCAGCAGTAGCGGAAATGAGCAGTTCTTC
>15|NA|TRBJ1-1|TRBV5-1|few
CASSPAGTTNTEAFF
TGCGCCAGCAGCCCTGCTGGGACAACGAACACTGAAGCTTTCTTT
>14|NA|TRBJ2-2|TRBV9|NA
CASSGDTTAGNLFF
TGTGCCAGCAGCGGTGATACGACCGCGGGGAATCTGTTTTTT
>17|TRBD2|TRBJ2-1|TRBV7-8|NA
CASSPYPFSGDYNEQFF
TGTGCCAGCAGCCCCTACCCCTTTAGCGGGGATTACAATGAGCAGTTCTTC
>14|NA|TRBJ1-4|TRBV11-2|NA
CASSLGQSNEKLFF
TGTGCCAGCAGCTTAGGACAGTCGAATGAAAAACTGTTTTTT
>11|NA|TRBJ1-1|TRBV2|NA
CAGRRGTEAFF
TGTGCCGGAAGGAGAGGTACTGAAGCTTTCTTT
>15|NA|TRBJ1-2|TRBV28|few
CASSLLEDLNYGYTF
TGTGCCAGCAGTTTACTCGAGGACCTTAACTATGGCTACACCTTC
>13|TRBD1|TRBJ2-5|TRBV6-1|NA
CASSGDRKETQYF
TGTGCCAGCAGTGGGGACAGAAAAGAGACCCAGTACTTC
>13|NA|TRBJ1-1|TRBV19|few
CASTGTKGTEAFF
TGTGCCAGCACGGGGACAAAGGGCACTGAAGCTTTCTTT
>16|TRBD1|TRBJ1-3|TRBV14|NA
CASSQGTGDSGNTIYF
TGTGCCAGCAGCCAGGGAACAGGGGACTCTGGAAACACCATATATTTT
>15|NA|TRBJ1-2|TRBV5-1|NA
CASSLAATVGSGYTF
TGCGCCAGCAGCTTGGCGGCGACAGTCGGAAGTGGCTACACCTTC
>13|NA|TRBJ1-1|TRBV11-3|NA
CASSYRENTEAFF
TGTGCCAGCAGCTATCGGGAGAACACTGAAGCTTTCTTT
>16|NA|TRBJ1-1|TRBV5-4|NA
CASSLVPGAGNTEAFF
TGTGCCAGCAGCTTGGTCCCCGGGGCAGGGAACACTGAAGCTTTCTTT
>14|NA|TRBJ2-1|TRBV5-1|NA
CASSLVSTENEQFF
TGCGCCAGCAGCTTGGTTTCAACTGAGAATGAACAGTTCTTC
>16|NA|TRBJ2-6|TRBV15|NA
CATSSEGDGGANVLTF
TGTGCCACCAGCAGCGAAGGGGATGGGGGGGCCAACGTCCTGACTTTC
>14|TRBD1|TRBJ2-2|TRBV5-1|NA
CASSSNRGTGELFF
TGCGCCAGCAGCTCCAACAGGGGCACCGGGGAGCTGTTTTTT
>14|NA|TRBJ2-7|TRBV13|once
CASSFGLYPYEQYF
TGTGCCAGCAGCTTTGGGCTTTATCCCTACGAGCAGTACTTC
>13|NA|TRBJ2-7|TRBV16|NA
CASSRQQGYEQYF
TGTGCCAGCAGCAGACAACAGGGCTACGAGCAGTACTTC
>13|NA|TRBJ1-1|TRBV19|NA
CASSPTGNTEAFF
TGTGCCAGTAGCCCGACAGGGAACACTGAAGCTTTCTTT
>12|NA|TRBJ1-2|TRBV29-1|NA
CSADGTTYGYTF
TGCAGCGCTGACGGGACAACTTATGGCTACACCTTC
>15|NA|TRBJ2-7|TRBV7-8|NA
CATNLVGGYTYEQYF
TGTGCCACCAACCTAGTGGGGGGCTACACCTACGAGCAGTACTTC
>15|TRBD1|TRBJ2-5|TRBV15|NA
CATSTLIGQGETQYF
TGTGCCACCAGCACACTGATAGGACAGGGCGAGACCCAGTACTTC
>14|NA|TRBJ2-7|TRBV5-5|once
CASSFLSGPYEQYF
TGTGCCAGCAGCTTTCTTAGCGGTCCCTACGAGCAGTACTTC
>14|NA|TRBJ2-7|TRBV11-2|NA
CASSRSGSSYEQYF
TGTGCCAGCAGCCGTAGTGGGAGCTCCTACGAGCAGTACTTC
>15|NA|TRBJ2-3|TRBV28|NA
CASSFLGERADTQYF
TGTGCCAGCAGTTTTTTGGGGGAAAGGGCAGATACGCAGTATTTT
>14|TRBD1|TRBJ1-5|TRBV6-1|NA
CASSRQGLGQPQHF
TGTGCCAGCAGTAGACAGGGGCTGGGTCAGCCCCAGCATTTT
>15|NA|TRBJ2-1|TRBV5-1|NA
CASSLALGGGGEQFF
TGCGCCAGCAGCTTGGCCTTAGGGGGAGGGGGTGAGCAGTTCTTC
>15|NA|TRBJ2-3|TRBV19|NA
CASSIQRVSTDTQYF
TGTGCCAGTAGTATCCAGCGGGTGAGCACAGATACGCAGTATTTT
>13|NA|TRBJ2-7|TRBV15|NA
CATSRDRSYEQYF
TGTGCCACCAGCAGAGACAGATCTTACGAGCAGTACTTC
>15|NA|TRBJ2-7|TRBV18|NA
CASSRGSGTLGEQYF
TGTGCCAGCTCACGCGGTTCAGGGACGTTGGGCGAGCAGTACTTC
>14|NA|TRBJ1-5|TRBV6-5|NA
CASSDRGPNQPQHF
TGTGCCAGCAGTGACCGGGGCCCTAATCAGCCCCAGCATTTT
>16|NA|TRBJ2-7|TRBV6-5|NA
CASSYSSYDRSYEQYF
TGTGCCAGCAGTTACTCGTCTTACGACCGCTCCTACGAGCAGTACTTC
>15|NA|TRBJ1-3|TRBV13|NA
CASSSLGGSGNTIYF
TGTGCCAGCAGCTCCCTTGGGGGCTCTGGAAACACCATATATTTT
>17|NA|TRBJ2-2|TRBV5-6|NA
CASSLGYEGQGAGELFF
TGTGCCAGCAGCTTGGGGTACGAAGGGCAAGGAGCCGGGGAGCTGTTTTTT
>14|TRBD1|TRBJ1-5|TRBV27|once
CASSLTGASQPQHF
TGTGCCAGCAGTCTAACAGGGGCTTCCCAGCCCCAGCATTTT
>17|TRBD2|TRBJ2-5|TRBV19|once
CASSIRTSGGIGETQYF
TGTGCCAGTAGTATCAGGACTAGCGGGGGGATCGGAGAGACCCAGTACTTC
>14|NA|TRBJ1-1|TRBV18|NA
CASSPIHENTEAFF
TGTGCCAGCTCACCTATCCACGAGAACACTGAAGCTTTCTTT
>14|NA|TRBJ2-3|TRBV5-5|NA
CASSLLEGADTQYF
TGTGCCAGCAGCTTGTTGGAGGGTGCAGATACGCAGTATTTT